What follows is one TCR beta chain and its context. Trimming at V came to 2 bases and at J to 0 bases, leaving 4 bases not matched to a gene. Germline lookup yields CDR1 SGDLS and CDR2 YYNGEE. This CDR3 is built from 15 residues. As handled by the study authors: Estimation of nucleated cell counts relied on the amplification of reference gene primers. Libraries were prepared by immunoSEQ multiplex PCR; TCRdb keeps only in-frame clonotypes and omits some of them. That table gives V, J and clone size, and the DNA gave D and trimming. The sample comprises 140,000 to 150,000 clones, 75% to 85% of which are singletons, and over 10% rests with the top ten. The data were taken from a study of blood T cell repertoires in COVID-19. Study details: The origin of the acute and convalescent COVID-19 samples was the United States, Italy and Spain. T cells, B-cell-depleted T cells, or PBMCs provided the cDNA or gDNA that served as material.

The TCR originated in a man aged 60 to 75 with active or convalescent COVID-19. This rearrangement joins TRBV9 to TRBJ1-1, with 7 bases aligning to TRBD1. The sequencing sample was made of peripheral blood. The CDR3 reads CASSVGDRMNTEAFF. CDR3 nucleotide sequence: TGTGCCAGCAGCGTGGGGGACAGAATGAACACTGAAGCTTTCTTT.